Each of the 10 T cell receptor beta chains below was sequenced from the same sample in a study of T cells in women clearing cervical HPV infection (dated by TCRdb to 2017 to 2018). The protocol used for the library was the immunoSEQ multiplex PCR assay. Here the immuneACCESS table is served through TCRdb, limited to in-frame sequences with V and J called. Missing clones are a known gap in these copies; in checked studies unresolved V genes cover under half, and the rest lacks a known reason. This sample's listing comprises under 50,000 clones. Clones ranked in the top ten supply 6% to 6.5% of the sample. Sequencing used blood buffy coat. The receptors here all came from a woman aged 18 to 75 with a cervical HPV16 infection that either progressed to CIN3+ or cleared (not recorded which).

With respect to this clone: The CDR3 end falls 3 residues outside the read, so it is completed with the germline J gene. The V gene is TRBV20-1, the J gene TRBJ1-4; 7 bases are shared with TRBD1. CDR1 and CDR2 from the germline V gene are DFQATT and SNEGSKA (reference sequence). There are 15 residues in the CDR3. The ends lost 7 bases at V and 5 bases at J; junction bases unmatched: 13. CDR3: CSVLPSQGSNEKLFF. CDR3 DNA (partial): TGCAGTGTTCTGCCCTCACAGGGGTCCAATGAAAAA.

With regard to this clone: The read ends 3 residues shy of where the CDR3 ends; the end is completed using the germline J gene. This chain joins TRBV6-2 or TRBV6-3 and TRBJ2-2; D is perhaps TRBD2 (6 bases). The CDR3 contains 13 residues. Germline-derived CDR1 and CDR2 are MNHEY and SVGEGT. The sequenced part of the CDR3 DNA is TGTGCCAGTAAGGGGAGGTTCGTTGAAAAG. It is translated as CASKGRFVEK. The whole CDR3 sequence reads CASKGRFVEKLFF.

A word on this clone: Read sequence stops 3 residues before the CDR3 end, and the germline J gene provides the missing end. The rearrangement uses TRBV5-5 and TRBJ1-6; 7 bases fit TRBD1. This CDR3 has 15 residues. Germline CDR1 SGHKS, CDR2 YYEKEE (reference sequence). Germline trimming cut 4 bases from V and 7 bases from J; bases unmatched to any gene: 8. CDR3 amino acids: CASSRPQGDNSPLHF. CDR3 DNA (partial): TGTGCCAGCAGCCGCCCCCAGGGGGACAATTCACCC. Full variable domain (missing parts from reference TRBV5-5 and TRBJ1-6): DAGVTQSPTHLIKTRGQQVTLRCSPISGHKSVSWYQQVLGQGPQFIFQYYEKEERGRGNFPDRFSARQFPNYSSELNVNALLLGDSALYLCASSRPQGDNSPLHFGNGTRLTVT.

As concerns this clone: The read finishes 3 residues shy of the CDR3 end, and the germline J gene is used to complete it. The chain carries TRBV6-1 and TRBJ1-1, with D hard to call. CDR1 is MNHNS and CDR2 is SASEGT in the germline V gene. Trimming removed 2 bases from V and 0 bases from J, with 4 bases in between. CDR3 length equals 13 residues. CDR3 sequence: CASSEYLNTEAFF. CDR3 DNA (partial): TGTGCCAGCAGTGAATATTTGAACACTGAA.

Details on this clone: The CDR3 end is not reached by the read, which stops 3 residues before it; the germline J gene fills it in. The rearrangement links TRBV20-1 to TRBJ2-3; D ambiguous. Germline CDR1 and CDR2: DFQATT and SNEGSKA (reference sequence). This CDR3 region has 13 residues. V lost 3 bases, J lost 2 bases, and 9 bases lay in between. The CDR3 bases that were read are TGCAGTGCTAGTCTGGGCACCACAGATACG. Its translation is CSASLGTTDT. The CDR3, in full, reads CSASLGTTDTQYF.

Notes on this clone: Coverage ceases 3 residues before the CDR3 finishes, and the germline J gene fills in the end. V gene TRBV7-2 combines with J gene TRBJ1-2, with a possible D match to TRBD1 (5 bases). The length of the CDR3 is 15 residues. V lost 0 bases, J lost 7 bases, and 15 bases lay in between. CDR1 and CDR2 (germline): SGHTA, FQGNSA. The CDR3 bases that were read are TGTGCCAGCAGCTTAGCAGCAGGGAATAGGGTTGGC. It translates to CASSLAAGNRVG. In full, the CDR3 is CASSLAAGNRVGYTF. The entire variable domain, with the rest obtained from reference TRBV7-2 and TRBJ1-2, is as follows: GAGVSQSPSNKVTEKGKDVELRCDPISGHTALYWYRQSLGQGLEFLIYFQGNSAPDKSGLPSDRFSAERTGGSVSTLTIQRTQQEDSAVYLCASSLAAGNRVGYTFGSGTRLTVV.

Points on this clone: The read ends 3 residues early relative to the CDR3; the germline J gene fills the gap. This chain connects TRBV29-1 to TRBJ1-2; D is possibly TRBD1 (5 bases). There are 13 residues in the CDR3. The germline V gene encodes CDR1 SQVTM and CDR2 ANQGSEA. The CDR3 bases that were read are TGCAGCGTTGAAGTGAGTGCAGGGCGAGGC. It is translated as CSVEVSAGRG. The complete CDR3 protein is CSVEVSAGRGYTF.

Comment on this clone: The read comes to an end 3 residues before the CDR3 does, leaving the germline J gene to fill in the end. This chain uses TRBV6-2 or TRBV6-3 with TRBJ2-1, with TRBD2 matching 11 bases. The V segment lost 2 bases and the J segment 5 bases; nucleotides outside the gene matches: 8. This CDR3 has 17 residues. Germline V gene data show CDR1 as MNHEY and CDR2 as SVGEGT. The sequenced part of the CDR3 DNA is TGTGCCAGCAGTTACACAAAACTAGCGGGGGTGGACAATGAG. Its protein is CASSYTKLAGVDNE. In full, the CDR3 reads CASSYTKLAGVDNEQFF.

Details on this clone: The CDR3 goes on 3 residues after the read ends, and that part is filled in from the germline J gene. The chain has TRBV7-2 and TRBJ1-5; 7 bases fit TRBD1. Germline CDR1 and CDR2: SGHTA and FQGNSA. V was pared by 5 bases and J by 2 bases, with 6 bases of the junction left unmatched. The CDR3 spans 15 residues. The sequenced part of the CDR3 DNA is TGTGCCAGCAGCCGCGACAGGGCAGGCAATCAGCCC. Residues: CASSRDRAGNQP. The whole CDR3 sequence is CASSRDRAGNQPQHF.

This clone is deemed medium-sized (0.01 to 0.1%) by its frequency. From the germline J gene comes the end of the CDR3, since the read stops 3 residues before it. The rearrangement uses TRBV6-2 or TRBV6-3 and TRBJ2-7; D is possibly TRBD2 (6 bases). Trimming stripped 0 bases from V and 3 bases from J, with 9 bases between. The length of the CDR3 is 14 residues. The V gene's germline CDR1 is MNHEY and CDR2 SVGEGT. Incomplete CDR3 DNA: TGTGCCAGCAGTTACTCTTCGACTAGCTACGAG. This translates into CASSYSSTSYE. The CDR3 reads in full as CASSYSSTSYEQYF.